Presented here are 18 T cell receptor beta chains from one specimen sequenced in a study of T cell responses to AZD1222 COVID-19 vaccine. TCRdb's table, derived via immunoSEQ multiplex PCR, lists solely in-frame clones and lacks some. The sample has 150,000 to 200,000 clones, roughly 92% seen once. The starting material was peripheral blood, obtained on day 0 of AZD1222 vaccination. The receptors come from an adult in good health.

The chain is built from TRBV30 and TRBJ1-2; a weak D match, TRBD1 (5 bases). This CDR3 is built from 15 residues. Germline V lookup: CDR1 GTSNPN, CDR2 SVGIG (reference sequence). Trimming left V 2 bases short and J 8 bases short, with 21 bases between. The CDR3 nucleotides read TGTGCCTGGAGTTCAAACGGGGACGGAGCCGGGGGCTACACCTTC. Protein: CAWSSNGDGAGGYTF.

The V call is TRBV12-3 or TRBV12-4, the J call TRBJ2-2; no firm D call. The V end was cut by 6 bases, the J end by 9 bases, with 11 bases between. The CDR3 spans 12 residues. The CDR3 reads CASRGQAWELFF. CDR3 in DNA: TGTGCCAGCAGAGGGCAGGCCTGGGAGCTGTTTTTT.

This chain uses TRBV2 with TRBJ2-1; 10 bases are shared with TRBD1. The CDR3 covers 14 residues. The V and J ends lost 6 bases and 9 bases, in that order; junction bases with no gene match: 8. Germline CDR1 reads SNHLY; CDR2 reads FYNNEI. The CDR3 sequence: CASSQTGGSGEQFF. CDR3 DNA sequence: TGTGCCAGCAGCCAGACAGGGGGCTCAGGTGAGCAGTTCTTC.

This chain connects TRBV27 to TRBJ2-1; no reliable D call. The ends were cut back, 3 bases at V and 7 bases at J, with 10 bases in the middle. This CDR3 comprises 13 residues. The germline gives CDR1 MNHEY, CDR2 SMNVEV (reference sequence). CDR3 bases: TGTGCCAGCAGTTTGACCGAAAAGAATGAGCAGTTCTTC. Amino acids: CASSLTEKNEQFF.

The chain carries TRBV2 and TRBJ2-2, with a possible D match to TRBD2 (5 bases). The CDR3 extends over 13 amino acids. The germline V gene has CDR1 SNHLY and CDR2 FYNNEI. The V and J ends lost 9 bases and 0 bases respectively, with 8 bases between them. DNA for the CDR3: TGTGCCAGTAGCGCCGCGAACACCGGGGAGCTGTTTTTT. It yields the protein CASSAANTGELFF. Full variable domain (remainder filled in from reference TRBV2 and TRBJ2-2): EPEVTQTPSHQVTQMGQEVILRCVPISNHLYFYWYRQILGQKVEFLVSFYNNEISEKSEIFDDQFSVERPDGSNFTLKIRSTKLEDSAMYFCASSAANTGELFFGEGSRLTVL.

The chain employs TRBV15 and TRBJ1-3, with 8 bases aligning to TRBD1. Germline V gene data show CDR1 as LNHNV and CDR2 as YYDKDF (reference sequence). The CDR3 runs to 16 residues. After removal of 8 bases from V and 0 bases from J, the junction contained 9 bases not matched to a gene. Here the CDR3 reads CATRRDRSFSGNTIYF. Here the CDR3 DNA reads TGTGCCACCCGCCGGGACAGGTCCTTCTCTGGAAACACCATATATTTT.

The chain links TRBV5-1 to TRBJ2-7; D ambiguous. The CDR3 loop spans 14 amino acids. Germline values: CDR1 SGHRS, CDR2 YFSETQ. Trimming took 3 bases from V and 3 from J, leaving 13 bases between them. The DNA for the CDR3 is TGCGCCAGCAGCTGGACCGGGTCCGGCTACGAGCAGTACTTC. Its translation is CASSWTGSGYEQYF.

V is TRBV28 and J is TRBJ1-1; D not certain. Germline lookup yields CDR1 MDHEN and CDR2 SYDVKM. Trimming pared 2 bases from V and 0 bases from J, leaving 10 bases between. The CDR3 is made up of 15 amino acids. The CDR3 here is CASSLGYGMNTEAFF. The CDR3, as DNA: TGTGCCAGCAGTTTAGGGTACGGAATGAACACTGAAGCTTTCTTT.

The genes are TRBV12-5 and TRBJ2-1; 7 positions match TRBD2. CDR1 is LGHNT, CDR2 FRNRAP, per germline. The J segment lost 7 bases and the V segment lost 5 bases, leaving 11 bases of the junction unmatched. The CDR3 runs 15 residues. The CDR3 DNA sequence: TGTGCTAGTGGTGTACCAAGTGGGGGGGTGAATGAGCAGTTCTTC. As protein: CASGVPSGGVNEQFF. The variable domain in full, with the rest retrieved from reference TRBV12-5 and TRBJ2-1, is DARVTQTPRHKVTEMGQEVTMRCQPILGHNTVFWYRQTMMQGLELLAYFRNRAPLDDSGMPKDRFSAEMPDATLATLKIQPSEPRDSAVYFCASGVPSGGVNEQFFGPGTRLTVL.

The V call is TRBV7-9, the J call TRBJ1-6; D remains unclear. From germline, CDR1 is SEHNR and CDR2 FQNEAQ (reference sequence). Trimming shortened V by 5 bases and J by 5 bases, and 7 bases separated the two germline ends. The CDR3 runs to 13 residues. The CDR3 loop reads CASSPQDNSPLHF. The CDR3 DNA follows: TGTGCCAGCAGCCCTCAGGATAATTCACCCCTCCACTTT.

CDR3 amino acids: CASSIWQGNSPLHF. The CDR3 coding sequence is TGTGCCAGTAGTATTTGGCAGGGTAATTCACCCCTCCACTTT. This chain joins TRBV19 and TRBJ1-6; possible D gene TRBD1, 5 bases. The CDR3 runs 14 residues. The ends were cut back, 3 bases at V and 6 bases at J, with 9 bases in the middle. Germline V gene lookup returns CDR1 LNHDA and CDR2 SQIVND (reference sequence).

CDR3 region: CASSQDLTEAFF. CDR3 coding DNA: TGCGCCAGCAGCCAAGATCTCACTGAAGCTTTCTTT. The V gene is TRBV4-1, the J gene TRBJ1-1; no firm D call. Germline CDR1 and CDR2: MGHRA and YSYEKL. The V gene lost 0 bases and the J gene lost 4 bases, with 3 bases spanning the gap. CDR3 length: 12 residues.

In this sample, this clone turned up a few times. V and J are TRBV6-2 or TRBV6-3 and TRBJ1-5, with D possibly being TRBD1 (6 bases). V was cut by 3 bases and J by 0 bases, with 15 bases left in between. This CDR3 comprises 17 residues. Germline V CDR1 and CDR2: MNHEY, SVGEGT. CDR3 nucleotides: TGTGCCAGCAGTTATCAGGGGTACCCGTATAGCAATCAGCCCCAGCATTTT. Its protein is CASSYQGYPYSNQPQHF.

The J gene is TRBJ1-1, the V gene TRBV30; 7 bases fit TRBD1. With 5 bases clipped from V and 0 bases from J, the junction kept 3 bases outside the gene matches. Germline V gene lookup returns CDR1 GTSNPN and CDR2 SVGIG (reference sequence). This CDR3 is 13 amino acids long. In DNA, the CDR3 is TGTGCCTGGGCGGGACAGATGAACACTGAAGCTTTCTTT. As protein: CAWAGQMNTEAFF.

The chain is built from TRBV5-4 and TRBJ2-7; 7 bases map to TRBD2. Germline V gene data show CDR1 as SGHNT and CDR2 as YYREEE (reference sequence). Trimming cost V 4 bases and J 1 base; bases outside gene matches: 8. The CDR3 spans 15 residues. DNA for the CDR3: TGTGCCAGCAGCCCAGGGACTACCATGTCCTACGAGCAGTACTTC. Amino acids: CASSPGTTMSYEQYF.

The CDR3 bases are TGTGCCAGCAGTTTAGAGGGGTATAATTCACCCCTCCACTTT. Translating it yields CASSLEGYNSPLHF. The genes are TRBV27 and TRBJ1-6; tentative D call: TRBD1 (5 bases). The CDR3 contains 14 residues. Trimming removed 2 bases at V and 4 bases at J, with 6 bases between. CDR1 is MNHEY and CDR2 is SMNVEV in the germline V gene (reference sequence).

The chain is built from TRBV7-2 and TRBJ1-4; 9 nucleotides match TRBD1. Trimming took 5 bases from V and 5 from J; bases not matched to a gene: 6. The CDR3 runs to 15 residues. The germline gives CDR1 SGHTA, CDR2 FQGNSA. The DNA for the CDR3 is TGTGCCAGCAGCCTCCAAGGACAGGGGAATGAAAAACTGTTTTTT. Its protein product is CASSLQGQGNEKLFF.

This clone has only one observation. The chain links TRBV5-1 to TRBJ2-3; D remains ambiguous. The CDR3 is 17 residues long. V lost 4 bases and J 2 bases, leaving 20 bases between the germline ends. CDR1 is SGHRS, CDR2 YFSETQ, per germline. Here the CDR3 reads CASSLGYGGTVTDTQYF. For the CDR3, the DNA is TGCGCCAGCAGCCTTGGGTATGGCGGTACCGTCACAGATACGCAGTATTTT.